The 4 T cell receptor beta chains below were found in one sample sequenced in a study of blood T cell repertoires in COVID-19 (TCRdb year 2020). The receptor library was made with the immunoSEQ multiplex PCR assay. TCRdb holds this immuneACCESS table with in-frame rearrangements only. Some clones are missing; in checked studies, unresolved V genes explain under half, and the rest has no known cause. This sample holds roughly 210,000 clones; around 87% were observed only once. 5.5% to 8.5% of the sample rests with the top ten. Sequencing input: PBMCs or T cells enriched from blood (not recorded which). These receptors were collected from a man younger than 45 in a cohort exposed to, infected with or recovered from COVID-19 (not recorded which).

V and J are TRBV7-3 and TRBJ2-5; 7 bases match TRBD1. CDR3 length: 16 amino acids. Trimming removed 6 bases from V and 4 bases from J; junction bases left unmatched: 14. The germline V gene encodes CDR1 SGHTA and CDR2 FQGTGA. The chain's CDR3 is CASRKGQLGSPETQYF. Written as DNA, the CDR3 is TGTGCCAGCAGGAAGGGACAGCTAGGATCCCCAGAGACCCAGTACTTC.

This rearrangement joins TRBV12-3 or TRBV12-4 to TRBJ2-7; no definite D call. The CDR3 length is 13 residues. Trimming took off 3 bases at V and 3 bases at J, with 9 bases between the two ends. CDR3 amino acids: CASSLAQSYEQYF. The CDR3 region has the DNA TGTGCCAGCAGTTTGGCCCAAAGCTACGAGCAGTACTTC.

The V and J genes are TRBV19 and TRBJ2-2; D call uncertain. The CDR3 has 11 amino acids. V shed 9 bases and J shed 2 bases, with 4 bases lying between them. The germline CDR1 and CDR2 sequences are LNHDA and SQIVND (reference sequence). The CDR3 spells CASRNTGELFF. DNA of the CDR3: TGTGCCAGCAGAAACACCGGGGAGCTGTTTTTT.

The chain links TRBV9 to TRBJ2-1, with D perhaps matching TRBD1 (5 bases). The germline gives CDR1 SGDLS, CDR2 YYNGEE. CDR3 size: 15 residues. The ends were cut back, 0 bases at V and 2 bases at J, with 9 bases in the middle. CDR3 in DNA: TGTGCCAGCAGCGTAGTCATGGGGCCCTACAATGAGCAGTTCTTC. It is translated as CASSVVMGPYNEQFF.